This T cell receptor beta chain was profiled in a study of OX40 agonist ivuxolimab in advanced cancers. On the study more broadly: A diagnosis of hepatocellular carcinoma, melanoma, renal cell or head and neck cancer was present in dose-escalation patients.

Some clones are missing from TCRdb's copy, which holds only in-frame ones; the method was immunoSEQ multiplex PCR. The table has some 19,000 clones, about 77% seen once. This sample comprised CD4+ or CD8+ T cells sorted from blood, obtained in a trial of the OX40 agonist ivuxolimab. This clonotype was sampled from an adult with an advanced solid tumor such as melanoma, head and neck, liver or kidney cancer.

The CDR3 sequence is CASSLSPSGYNEQFF. The DNA for the CDR3 is TGTGCCAGCAGCTTAAGTCCTAGCGGGTACAATGAGCAGTTCTTC. The rearrangement uses TRBV7-3 and TRBJ2-1; 8 nucleotides match TRBD2. Germline trimming cut 1 base from V and 4 bases from J; bases unmatched to any gene: 3. CDR1 and CDR2 (germline): SGHTA, FQGTGA. The CDR3 is made up of 15 amino acids.